A single sample is the source of the 30 T cell receptor beta chains below, sequenced in a study of blood T cell repertoires in COVID-19. Libraries were prepared by immunoSEQ multiplex PCR; TCRdb keeps only in-frame clonotypes and omits some of them. Of a few hundred thousand clones in the sample, roughly 89% were seen once. The sequencing sample was made of PBMCs or T cells enriched from blood (not recorded which). These receptors all stem from a woman aged 45-65 years who had recovered from COVID-19.

The rearrangement links TRBV9 to TRBJ2-7, with D possibly being TRBD2 (6 bases). V dropped 3 bases and J dropped 5 bases, with 12 bases sitting between them. Germline-derived CDR1 and CDR2 are SGDLS and YYNGEE. This CDR3 is built from 13 residues. The DNA for the CDR3 is TGTGCCAGCAGCGGGGGGGAGAGGGACGAGCAGTACTTC. Residues: CASSGGERDEQYF.

The V gene is TRBV15, the J gene TRBJ1-1; 8 bases are a match to TRBD1. J gave up 6 bases and V 2 bases, and 8 bases lay outside the gene matches. Per germline, CDR1 LNHNV and CDR2 YYDKDF (reference sequence). The CDR3 is made up of 15 amino acids. CDR3 residues: CATSRRTGRVAEAFF. The CDR3 coding sequence is TGTGCCACCAGCAGACGGACAGGGAGGGTCGCTGAAGCTTTCTTT.

The chain employs TRBV7-2 and TRBJ1-1; D perhaps matches TRBD1 (5 bases). Per germline, CDR1 SGHTA and CDR2 FQGNSA. This CDR3 is 13 amino acids long. Trimming shortened V by 2 bases and J by 5 bases, and 9 bases separated the two germline ends. The CDR3 DNA reads TGTGCCAGCAGCTTAAGGGGCGAGACTGAAGCTTTCTTT. Translated, it gives CASSLRGETEAFF.

The chain employs TRBV7-8 and TRBJ1-1, with TRBD1 identical over 7 bases. Per germline, CDR1 SGHVS and CDR2 FQNEAQ. Germline trimming cut 5 bases from V and 0 bases from J; bases unmatched to any gene: 12. The CDR3 spans 17 residues. The CDR3 DNA follows: TGTGCCAGCAGCCCGAGGACGGGACAGATTTTGAACACTGAAGCTTTCTTT. Amino acid sequence: CASSPRTGQILNTEAFF.

For the CDR3, the DNA is TGTGCCAGCAGCCCAATGGTAGCGGGGGAAAACACAGATACGCAGTATTTT. Its translation: CASSPMVAGENTDTQYF. V gene TRBV7-2 combines with J gene TRBJ2-3, with TRBD2 matching 9 bases. The CDR3 length is 17 residues. Germline CDR1 reads SGHTA; CDR2 reads FQGNSA. The J segment lost 2 bases and the V segment lost 5 bases, leaving 11 bases of the junction unmatched.

This chain joins TRBV27 and TRBJ1-1; the match to TRBD1 covers 7 bases. The CDR3 spans 14 residues. Trimming cost V 5 bases and J 6 bases; bases outside gene matches: 9. Per germline, CDR1 MNHEY and CDR2 SMNVEV (reference sequence). CDR3 DNA: TGTGCCAGCAGTCTACGACAGGGCGCCCCTGAAGCTTTCTTT. Its protein product is CASSLRQGAPEAFF.

The chain links TRBV7-8 to TRBJ1-1; D not certain. V lost 2 bases and J lost 2, with 9 bases in between. This CDR3 is built from 14 residues. In germline, CDR1 is SGHVS, CDR2 FQNEAQ. CDR3 coding DNA: TGTGCCAGCAGCTTAAGGCAGACTAACACTGAAGCTTTCTTT. It encodes CASSLRQTNTEAFF.

The chain recombines TRBV28 with TRBJ1-1; D ambiguous. Germline values: CDR1 MDHEN, CDR2 SYDVKM. V was cut by 7 bases and J by 1 base, with 13 bases left in between. The CDR3 covers 14 residues. CDR3 region: CASTPPSGNTEAFF. CDR3 in DNA: TGTGCCAGCACTCCCCCCTCCGGGAACACTGAAGCTTTCTTT.

V gene TRBV11-3 combines with J gene TRBJ1-5; D is unresolved. Per germline, CDR1 SGHNT and CDR2 YENEEA. The CDR3 has 13 amino acids. V lost 1 base and J 7 bases, leaving 8 bases between the germline ends. The CDR3 region is CASSLVPEQPQHF. CDR3 DNA sequence: TGTGCCAGCAGCTTAGTTCCGGAGCAGCCCCAGCATTTT.

This clone was observed a single time. V is TRBV30 and J is TRBJ1-6; 8 positions match TRBD1. CDR1 GTSNPN and CDR2 SVGIG come from the germline V gene (reference sequence). Trimming removed 8 bases from V and 8 bases from J; junction bases left unmatched: 2. The CDR3 is 11 residues long. Here the CDR3 reads CAQGAYSPLHF. In nucleotides, the CDR3 is TGTGCCCAGGGGGCGTATTCACCCCTCCACTTT.

This clone appeared a single time. The chain employs TRBV19 and TRBJ1-1, with TRBD1 matching 10 bases. The CDR3 loop spans 15 amino acids. CDR1 and CDR2 from the germline V gene are LNHDA and SQIVND (reference sequence). The V and J ends lost 8 bases and 5 bases, in that order; junction bases with no gene match: 11. CDR3 bases: TGTGCCAGTCGTCGTACGGGACAGGGGAGTACTGAAGCTTTCTTT. Translation gives CASRRTGQGSTEAFF.

In this sample, this clone turned up a few times. DNA for the CDR3: TGTGCCAGTAGTATAGGATCCTCCTGGAGGGAGACCCAGTACTTC. Its translation is CASSIGSSWRETQYF. The chain employs TRBV19 and TRBJ2-5, with D maybe TRBD2 (5 bases). There are 15 residues in the CDR3. Looked up from germline, CDR1 is LNHDA and CDR2 is SQIVND (reference sequence). V shed 1 base and J shed 5 bases, with 14 bases lying between them.

This rearrangement joins TRBV7-8 to TRBJ1-1; 8 nucleotides line up with TRBD1. Losses at the gene ends were 6 bases for V and 6 bases for J; bases not matched to a gene: 3. The V gene's germline CDR1 is SGHVS and CDR2 FQNEAQ. CDR3 length equals 12 residues. The chain's CDR3 is CASRRQGSEAFF. The CDR3 nucleotides read TGTGCCAGCAGGAGACAGGGGTCTGAAGCTTTCTTT.

The chain links TRBV7-9 to TRBJ1-5; D possibly corresponds to TRBD1 (6 bases). CDR3 length: 16 amino acids. V was shortened by 1 base and J by 3 bases, with 13 bases between the two germline ends. Per germline, CDR1 SEHNR and CDR2 FQNEAQ (reference sequence). The CDR3 DNA is TGTGCCAGCAGCTTAGTTGGGGGGGCCACCAATCAGCCCCAGCATTTT. Its translation is CASSLVGGATNQPQHF.

This chain joins TRBV9 and TRBJ1-1, with D perhaps matching TRBD1 (5 bases). The CDR3 loop spans 15 amino acids. V lost 6 bases, J lost 3 bases, and 18 bases lay in between. The germline V gene encodes CDR1 SGDLS and CDR2 YYNGEE. Here the CDR3 DNA reads TGTGCCAGCAACCCAGGGTTCGGTTTGGACACTGAAGCTTTCTTT. The encoded protein is CASNPGFGLDTEAFF.

This clone was recorded a few times. The chain links TRBV7-9 to TRBJ1-2; D unresolved. Germline CDR1 is SEHNR and CDR2 is FQNEAQ (reference sequence). The CDR3 runs 14 residues. The V end was cut by 1 base, the J end by 4 bases, with 10 bases between. CDR3 coding DNA: TGTGCCAGCAGCTTAGAGGGAGGCTTCTATGGCTACACCTTC. Translated: CASSLEGGFYGYTF. Complete variable domain (other parts from reference TRBV7-9 and TRBJ1-2): DTGVSQNPRHKITKRGQNVTFRCDPISEHNRLYWYRQTLGQGPEFLTYFQNEAQLEKSRLLSDRFSAERPKGSFSTLEIQRTEQGDSAMYLCASSLEGGFYGYTFGSGTRLTVV.

This clone was counted between two and nine times. The chain employs TRBV4-2 and TRBJ2-1; perhaps TRBD1 as D (5 bases). Germline V gene data show CDR1 as LGHNA and CDR2 as YNFKEQ. The CDR3 runs to 16 residues. V gave up 1 base and J gave up 0 bases, with 10 bases separating them. The CDR3 reads CASSQGGSTSYNEQFF. For the CDR3, the DNA is TGTGCCAGCAGCCAAGGGGGCTCGACCTCCTACAATGAGCAGTTCTTC.

The chain couples TRBV7-6 to TRBJ2-2; D might be TRBD2 (6 bases). Germline V gene data show CDR1 as SGHVS and CDR2 as FNYEAQ. V gave up 5 bases and J gave up 1 base, with 11 bases separating them. The CDR3 is made up of 15 amino acids. Written as DNA, the CDR3 is TGTGCCAGCAGCCCTGGGACTTTGAACACCGGGGAGCTGTTTTTT. Its protein is CASSPGTLNTGELFF.

This chain joins TRBV19 and TRBJ1-1; tentatively, D is TRBD1 (5 bases). The CDR3 has 14 residues. CDR1 is LNHDA and CDR2 is SQIVND in the germline V gene (reference sequence). V gave up 2 bases and J gave up 5 bases, with 12 bases separating them. The CDR3 coding sequence is TGTGCCAGTAGTATAACGGGGGTTTCAACTGAAGCTTTCTTT. The encoded protein is CASSITGVSTEAFF.

The chain recombines TRBV2 with TRBJ1-5, with unresolved D. The CDR3 sequence is 15 residues long. Looked up from germline, CDR1 is SNHLY and CDR2 is FYNNEI. V dropped 5 bases and J dropped 0 bases, with 11 bases sitting between them. CDR3 region: CASSILDPSNQPQHF. In nucleotides, the CDR3 is TGTGCCAGCAGTATCCTAGACCCTAGCAATCAGCCCCAGCATTTT.

The chain has TRBV2 and TRBJ1-1, with a possible D match to TRBD1 (5 bases). The CDR3 is made up of 12 amino acids. Trimming took off 6 bases at V and 9 bases at J, with 14 bases between the two ends. Germline CDR1 is SNHLY and CDR2 is FYNNEI. The CDR3 is CASRGDGLKAFF. The DNA of the CDR3 is TGTGCCAGCAGGGGGGACGGACTAAAAGCTTTCTTT.

The rearrangement joins TRBV4-2 to TRBJ2-2; 9 bases align to TRBD1. The germline V gene has CDR1 LGHNA and CDR2 YNFKEQ. J lost 3 bases, V lost 3 bases, and 5 bases had no gene match. This CDR3 is built from 16 residues. This CDR3 is CASSQGDRDHTGELFF. CDR3 nucleotide sequence: TGTGCCAGCAGCCAGGGGGACAGGGACCACACCGGGGAGCTGTTTTTT.

V and J are TRBV19 and TRBJ2-1; TRBD2 aligns across 9 bases. Germline CDR1 and CDR2: LNHDA and SQIVND (reference sequence). The CDR3 is 13 residues long. The ends lost 3 bases at V and 8 bases at J; junction bases unmatched: 2. The CDR3 protein is CASSMAGGYEQFF. The CDR3 DNA reads TGTGCCAGTAGTATGGCGGGGGGGTATGAGCAGTTCTTC.

There are a few counts of this clone. The chain has TRBV18 and TRBJ1-3; maybe TRBD1 (6 bases). CDR1 KGHSH and CDR2 LQKENI come from the germline V gene. V was cut by 4 bases and J by 1 base, with 11 bases left in between. The CDR3 sequence is 15 residues long. The CDR3 loop is CASSQLQGSGNTIYF. CDR3 nucleotide sequence: TGTGCCAGCTCACAACTACAGGGTTCTGGAAACACCATATATTTT.

The chain uses TRBV29-1 and TRBJ1-2; tentative D call: TRBD1 (6 bases). Germline loops: CDR1 SQVTM, CDR2 ANQGSEA. The CDR3 runs 12 residues. Trimming shortened V by 7 bases and J by 4 bases, and 13 bases separated the two germline ends. CDR3 bases: TGCAGCGGGGGGGCGGGGCCCTATGGCTACACCTTC. The encoded protein is CSGGAGPYGYTF.

The chain has TRBV5-1 and TRBJ1-6; 7 nucleotides line up with TRBD1. Trimming removed 0 bases from V and 12 bases from J; junction bases left unmatched: 12. The CDR3 runs 16 residues. From germline, CDR1 is SGHRS and CDR2 YFSETQ. The CDR3 nucleotides are TGCGCCAGCAGCTTGGGGGACAGCCAAAGCAATGTACCCCTCCACTTT. Residues: CASSLGDSQSNVPLHF.

The chain has TRBV24-1 and TRBJ2-1; 8 bases are a match to TRBD2. With V trimmed by 0 bases and J by 5 bases, 5 bases remained unmatched. This CDR3 comprises 16 residues. The germline V gene has CDR1 KGHDR and CDR2 SFDVKD. CDR3 in amino acids: CATSDLVLAGHNEQFF. CDR3 nucleotide sequence: TGTGCCACCAGTGATTTGGTTTTAGCGGGGCACAATGAGCAGTTCTTC.

The chain uses TRBV4-1 and TRBJ2-5, with 8 bases that match TRBD2. Trimming cost V 1 base and J 2 bases; bases outside gene matches: 12. The CDR3 contains 18 residues. Germline loops: CDR1 MGHRA, CDR2 YSYEKL. Written as DNA, the CDR3 is TGCGCCAGCAGCCAAGGCGGATTTCGCGGGGGGCTACAAGAGACCCAGTACTTC. Encoded protein: CASSQGGFRGGLQETQYF.

This clone has only one observation. The rearrangement links TRBV28 to TRBJ1-2; no clear D. V was clipped by 6 bases and J by 2 bases, with 10 bases between them. CDR1 is MDHEN and CDR2 is SYDVKM in the germline V gene. CDR3 length: 13 amino acids. The CDR3 nucleotides read TGTGCCAGCAGAGGAGGTTCCAACTATGGCTACACCTTC. Its protein is CASRGGSNYGYTF.

This clone was found once. The rearrangement uses TRBV3-1 (or the pseudogene TRBV3-2) and TRBJ1-2; TRBD1 agrees at 7 bases. Germline CDR1 LGHDT, CDR2 YNNKEL (reference sequence). The CDR3 extends over 14 amino acids. The V segment lost 3 bases and the J segment 4 bases; nucleotides outside the gene matches: 5. The CDR3 DNA is TGTGCCAGCAGCCATTCCCAGGGGGTCTATGGCTACACCTTC. Translated: CASSHSQGVYGYTF.